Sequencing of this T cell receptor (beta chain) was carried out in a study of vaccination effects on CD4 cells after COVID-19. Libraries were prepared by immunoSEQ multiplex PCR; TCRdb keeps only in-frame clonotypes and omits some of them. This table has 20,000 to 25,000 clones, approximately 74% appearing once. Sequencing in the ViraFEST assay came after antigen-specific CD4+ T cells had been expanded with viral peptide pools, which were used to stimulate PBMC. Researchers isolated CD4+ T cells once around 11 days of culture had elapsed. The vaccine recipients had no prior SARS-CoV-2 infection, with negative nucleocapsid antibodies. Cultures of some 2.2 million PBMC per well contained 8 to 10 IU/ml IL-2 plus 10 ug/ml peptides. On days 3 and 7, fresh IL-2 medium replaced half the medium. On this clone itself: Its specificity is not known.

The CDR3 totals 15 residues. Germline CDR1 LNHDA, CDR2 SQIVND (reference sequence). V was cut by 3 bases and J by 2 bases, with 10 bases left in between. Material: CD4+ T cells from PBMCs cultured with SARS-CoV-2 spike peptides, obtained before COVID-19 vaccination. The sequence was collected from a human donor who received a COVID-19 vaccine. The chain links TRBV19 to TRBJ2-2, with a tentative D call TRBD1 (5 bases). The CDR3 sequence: CASSISGQNTGELFF. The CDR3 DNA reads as TGTGCCAGTAGTATTTCAGGACAAAACACCGGGGAGCTGTTTTTT.